The 2 T cell receptor beta chains below were found in one sample sequenced in a study of T cell responses to AZD1222 COVID-19 vaccine. Clones were sequenced by immunoSEQ multiplex PCR, and TCRdb holds only the in-frame ones, with some missing. Of 160,000 or so clones listed, roughly 92% are singletons. The specimen was peripheral blood, collected 28 days after the second AZD1222 dose. The source of these receptors is an adult who received the AZD1222 COVID-19 vaccine.

J is TRBJ2-7 and V is TRBV6-2 or TRBV6-3; D is uncertain. The V gene's germline CDR1 is MNHEY and CDR2 SVGEGT. The CDR3 spans 13 residues. Deletions cut 0 bases from V and 3 bases from J, with 6 bases between. The CDR3 region has the DNA TGTGCCAGCAGTTACTCATTTTTCTACGAGCAGTACTTC. Its translation is CASSYSFFYEQYF.

To note about this clone: This CDR3 is also generated by other DNA sequences in the sample. The chain recombines TRBV6-1 with TRBJ2-3, with 9 nucleotides matching TRBD2. This CDR3 has 15 amino acids. Germline assignment: CDR1 MNHNS and CDR2 SASEGT. J gave up 4 bases and V 0 bases, and 2 bases lay outside the gene matches. For the CDR3, the DNA is TGTGCCAGCAGTGAAGCGGCGGGAGGGGCAGATACGCAGTATTTT. It yields the protein CASSEAAGGADTQYF.